Below, 9 T cell receptor beta chains from the same sample are listed, as sequenced in a study of T-cell memory formation after mild COVID-19. MiXCR, applied by TCRdb to the 5' RACE reads, yields one record per CDR3 protein. The sample lists nearly 350,000 distinct CDR3 sequences, roughly 13% occurring once. The specimen sequenced was PBMCs or a T cell subset sorted from them (not recorded which). The source is a young man who had mild COVID-19 (a few samples of this study predate the infection). Cell type and time point are not known.

The CDR3 region is CASSLDDGRPPSQDTQYF. CDR3 nucleotide sequence: TGCGCCAGCAGCTTGGACGATGGAAGGCCCCCTTCCCAAGATACGCAGTATTTT. The chain has TRBV5-1 and TRBJ2-3; D gene unclear. Germline lookup yields CDR1 SGHRS and CDR2 YFSETQ. CDR3 length: 18 amino acids. Trimming cost V 0 bases and J 5 bases, with 22 bases left between them.

This clonotype was detected once. The gene calls are TRBV12-3 or TRBV12-4 and TRBJ1-5, with unresolved D. The CDR3 has 13 residues. The V gene lost 10 bases and the J gene lost 6 bases, with 16 bases spanning the gap. The chain's CDR3 is CATVGSSGQPQHF. The CDR3 DNA follows: TGTGCCACCGTTGGGTCGTCGGGTCAGCCCCAGCATTTT.

The chain joins TRBV7-9 to TRBJ2-1; D remains ambiguous. CDR1 and CDR2 (germline): SEHNR, FQNEAQ (reference sequence). V was pared by 4 bases and J by 3 bases, with 10 bases between. The CDR3 is 14 amino acids. The CDR3: CASSSSAVYNEQFF. Here the CDR3 DNA reads TGTGCCAGCAGCTCTTCGGCGGTCTACAATGAGCAGTTCTTC.

This clonotype appeared many times. J is TRBJ2-5 and V is TRBV2, with TRBD2 identical over 8 bases. The CDR3 consists of 14 residues. CDR1 is SNHLY, CDR2 FYNNEI, per germline. The J segment lost 3 bases and the V segment lost 4 bases, leaving 4 bases of the junction unmatched. CDR3 DNA: TGTGCCAGCAGTGGGAACGGGGGGGAAGAGACCCAGTACTTC. Translation: CASSGNGGEETQYF.

Only a few counts were recorded for this clonotype. V usage is TRBV5-1 and J usage is TRBJ1-4, with 9 bases fitting TRBD1. CDR3 length equals 14 residues. Germline trimming cut 4 bases from V and 7 bases from J; bases unmatched to any gene: 5. Per the germline V gene, CDR1 is SGHRS and CDR2 is YFSETQ. CDR3 region: CASSPQGASEKLFF. CDR3 DNA sequence: TGCGCCAGCAGCCCACAGGGGGCGAGTGAAAAACTGTTTTTT.

This clonotype appeared many times. The chain combines TRBV7-9 with TRBJ2-3; perhaps D is TRBD1 or TRBD2 (6 bases each). The germline V gene encodes CDR1 SEHNR and CDR2 FQNEAQ (reference sequence). V dropped 1 base and J dropped 6 bases, with 14 bases sitting between them. The CDR3 contains 15 residues. CDR3 sequence: CASSLGRGPTDTQYF. CDR3 nucleotides: TGTGCCAGCAGCTTAGGTCGGGGGCCGACGGATACGCAGTATTTT.

This chain joins TRBV12-3 or TRBV12-4 and TRBJ1-1, with a weak D call TRBD1 (6 bases). The germline V and J ends were trimmed by 4 bases and 0 bases, with 12 bases remaining between them. The CDR3 is made up of 15 amino acids. The CDR3 is CASSSGVILNTEAFF. DNA of the CDR3: TGTGCCAGCAGTTCAGGGGTCATCTTGAACACTGAAGCTTTCTTT.

This clonotype was seen repeatedly, ten times or more. This chain uses TRBV6-1 with TRBJ2-1; 11 nucleotides match TRBD1. The junction had 8 bases not matched to a gene; V was cut back by 6 bases and J by 7 bases. Germline values: CDR1 MNHNS, CDR2 SASEGT. The CDR3 length is 15 residues. The CDR3 nucleotides are TGTGCCAGCAGGGGAGACGGGACAGGGGGTAATGAGCAGTTCTTC. This translates into CASRGDGTGGNEQFF.

V is TRBV6-2 or TRBV6-3 and J is TRBJ2-1; 9 nucleotides agree with TRBD2. V was pared by 6 bases and J by 6 bases, with 3 bases of the junction left unmatched. Per the germline V gene, CDR1 is MNHEY and CDR2 is SVGEGT. The CDR3 is 13 amino acids. The CDR3 DNA reads as TGTGCCAGCAGCCAGGGACTAGCCAATGAGCAGTTCTTC. Its translation: CASSQGLANEQFF.